Described below is a single T cell receptor beta chain sequence and its context. These data come from a study of shared clonotypes between healthy human individuals. Sequencing was performed with immunoSEQ multiplex PCR; in TCRdb, only in-frame clones are kept and a portion is missing. The profile shows fewer than 2.5 million clones, more than 85% of them singletons. From germline, CDR1 is MNHNS and CDR2 SASEGT. Losses at the gene ends were 3 bases for V and 4 bases for J; bases not matched to a gene: 8. The CDR3 runs 17 residues. The chain carries TRBV6-1 and TRBJ1-5; 11 nucleotides align to TRBD1. Sequencing used naive CD4+ T cells from PBMCs. Subset given: CD45RA+ positively selected. The sequence came from a man aged 18 to 30 in good health. Some clones in this sample may be carry-over from other donors' samples. The CDR3 DNA reads as TGTGCCAGCAGTGACAATCCCCGGGACAGGGGGAATCAGCCCCAGCATTTT. Translating gives CASSDNPRDRGNQPQHF.